This record concerns one T cell receptor (beta chain) sequence. This receptor's antigen is unknown. Per-nucleotide qualities are absent, and no much larger clonotype sits a single base away. Sorted T cell subsets were CFSE-labeled and co-cultured for around 5 days with allogeneic regulatory or mature dendritic cells at a 1:10 DC:T ratio. Naive T cells were sorted as CD45RA+ and memory T cells as CD45RO+ CD4+ or CD8+ cells by FACS. Two healthy control subjects provided the T cells used for TCR sequencing. Genomic DNA was extracted with the Qiagen DNeasy Blood & Tissue Kit. This sample is drawn from a study of regulatory dendritic cells for organ transplantation (dated by TCRdb to 2017 to 2019). Regarding the complete study: To make regulatory dendritic cells, monocytes were cultured with vitamin D3 on days 0 and 4 and with IL-10 on day 4. Before and after allostimulation with regulatory or mature dendritic cells, TCRbeta repertoires were sequenced from sorted naive and memory CD4+ and CD8+ T cells. On day 6, LPS was added to the DC cultures to test how the DCs responded to a strong maturation-inducing agent.

A multiplexed two-step PCR with Vbeta-specific forward primers and Jbeta-specific reverse primers was used to amplify the TCRbeta CDR3 regions. TCRbeta libraries were sequenced on an Illumina instrument through the immunoSEQ service. The paper's processing steps were these. V, D and J genes were assigned using IMGT annotation, and counts were corrected for multiplex PCR bias using synthetic CDR3 analogues. Repertoire clonality was computed in the immunoSEQ Analyzer as one minus normalized Shannon entropy. Clonal expansion was defined using Fisher's exact test with Benjamini-Hochberg false discovery rate control and a two-tailed threshold of P<0.01. In its TCRdb copy, this immuneACCESS table keeps in-frame sequences only and misses some clones. Where compared with another copy, unresolved V genes explain less than half of these, and the others have no known cause. The V and J calls and clone size were taken over from that table, and D and trimming were inferred from the DNA. The table for this sample lists 20,000 to 25,000 clones; 85% of them were counted only once. Over 0.25% of the sample is taken by the ten largest.

Per the germline V gene, LGHNA is the CDR1 and YNFKEQ is the CDR2. V is clipped by 5 bases and J by 2 bases, and the sequence between their germline boundaries is 22 bases long. Taken from cysteine to phenylalanine, the CDR3 has 18 residues. Only the CDR3 portion is preserved as DNA: 54 bases, with reading frame beginning at the first base. Results the study describes overall, beyond this receptor: Naive CD4+ and CD8+ T cells showed highly diverse repertoires, whereas memory cells were less diverse and memory CD8+ cells were the most oligoclonal. Only a couple of subjects were sequenced, and considerable between-individual heterogeneity in the alloreactive memory CD8+ T cell pool was noted by the authors. In both subjects, allostimulation led to expansion of memory CD8+ clones, although regulatory dendritic cells appeared to cause more limited expansion than mature dendritic cells did. Among the resting subsets, the most alloreactive TCR clonotypes were found in memory CD8+ T cells.

The sample comprised naive CD4+ T cells from blood cultured with dendritic cells. The cell subset or site label on this specimen signifies: CD45RA+ naive T cells. Here the chain combines TRBV4-2 and TRBJ1-3; D gene: possibly TRBD1, on 5 matching bases. This clonotype was obtained from a human donor in good health. The nucleotide sequence is given as TGTGCCAGCAGCTACCCGGGACCCGAGGATCCCCCTGGAAACACCATATATTTT. Its product reads: CASSYPGPEDPPGNTIYF.